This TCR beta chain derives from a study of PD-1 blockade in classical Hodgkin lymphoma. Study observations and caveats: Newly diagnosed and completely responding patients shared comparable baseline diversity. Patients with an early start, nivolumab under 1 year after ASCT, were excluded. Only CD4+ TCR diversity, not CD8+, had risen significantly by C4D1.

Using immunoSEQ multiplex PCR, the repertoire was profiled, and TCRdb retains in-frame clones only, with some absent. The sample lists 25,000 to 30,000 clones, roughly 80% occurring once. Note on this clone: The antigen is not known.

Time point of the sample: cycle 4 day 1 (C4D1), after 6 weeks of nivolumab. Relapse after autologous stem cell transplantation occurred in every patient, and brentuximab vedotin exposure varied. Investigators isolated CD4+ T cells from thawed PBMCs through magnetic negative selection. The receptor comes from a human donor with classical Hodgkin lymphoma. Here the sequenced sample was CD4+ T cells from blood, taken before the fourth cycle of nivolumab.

The CDR3 loop reads CASSSPGTGELFF. In DNA form, the CDR3 reads TGCGCCAGCAGCTCCCCCGGTACCGGGGAGCTGTTTTTT. This sequence joins TRBV5-1 and TRBJ2-2; D uncertain. CDR1 and CDR2 (germline): SGHRS, YFSETQ. Deletions cut 3 bases from V and 5 bases from J, with 8 bases between. CDR3 length equals 13 residues.